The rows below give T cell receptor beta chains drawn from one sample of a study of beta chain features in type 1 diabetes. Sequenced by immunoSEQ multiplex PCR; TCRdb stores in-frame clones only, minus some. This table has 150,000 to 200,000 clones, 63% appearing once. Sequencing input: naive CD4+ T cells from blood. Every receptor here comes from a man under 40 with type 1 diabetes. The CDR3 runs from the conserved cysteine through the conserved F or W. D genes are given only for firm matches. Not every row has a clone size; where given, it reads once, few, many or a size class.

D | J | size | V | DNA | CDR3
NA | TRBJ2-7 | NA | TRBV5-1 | TGCGCCAGCAGCTTGGTACCAGCCGGCGAGCAGTACTTC | CASSLVPAGEQYF
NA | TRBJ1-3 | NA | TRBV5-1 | TGCGCCAGCAGCCCAGGTATCTCTGGAAACACCATATATTTT | CASSPGISGNTIYF
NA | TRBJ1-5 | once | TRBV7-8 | TGTGCCAGCAGCTTATTGCAAGGGATAGAGAATCAGCCCCAGCATTTT | CASSLLQGIENQPQHF
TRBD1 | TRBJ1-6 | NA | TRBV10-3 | TGTGCCATGAGCCGGGACAGGGATAATTCACCCCTCCACTTT | CAMSRDRDNSPLHF
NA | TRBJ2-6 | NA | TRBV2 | TGTGCCAGCAGTGAATTGGCTGGGGCCAACGTCCTGACTTTC | CASSELAGANVLTF
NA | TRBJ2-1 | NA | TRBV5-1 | TGCGCCAGCAGCTTAGACACCTACAATGAGCAGTTCTTC | CASSLDTYNEQFF
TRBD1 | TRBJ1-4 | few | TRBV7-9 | TGTGCCAGCAGTCCACAGGGGGCGGAAGAAAAACTGTTTTTT | CASSPQGAEEKLFF
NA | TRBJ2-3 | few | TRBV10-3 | TGTGCCATCAGTGAGTATGGAGCAGATACGCAGTATTTT | CAISEYGADTQYF
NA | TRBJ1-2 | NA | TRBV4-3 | TGCGCCAGCAGCCAAGGATGGGTTAACTATGGCTACACCTTC | CASSQGWVNYGYTF
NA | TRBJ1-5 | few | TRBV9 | TGTGCCAGCAGCGTTGACGGTAGCAATCAGCCCCAGCATTTT | CASSVDGSNQPQHF
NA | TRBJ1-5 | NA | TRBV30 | TGTGCCTGGACCTCGGGGGGCAAGGGCAATCAGCCCCAGCATTTT | CAWTSGGKGNQPQHF
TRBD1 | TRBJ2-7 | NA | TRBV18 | TGTGCCAGCTCACCGCTCGGACAGGGGGGACCCTACGAGCAGTACTTC | CASSPLGQGGPYEQYF
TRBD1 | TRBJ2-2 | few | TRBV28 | TGTGCCAGCAGTTTGACCGGGACAGCTAACACCGGGGAGCTGTTTTTT | CASSLTGTANTGELFF
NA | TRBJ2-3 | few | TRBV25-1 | TGTGCCAGCCGTTCCGGGGCGGGGCTCACAGATACGCAGTATTTT | CASRSGAGLTDTQYF
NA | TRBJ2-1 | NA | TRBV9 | TGTGCCAGCAGCGTGGCCGGGAACAATGAGCAGTTCTTC | CASSVAGNNEQFF
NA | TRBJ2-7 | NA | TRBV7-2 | TGTGCCAGCAGCTTAGCAGGCAATATAGGCTACGAGCAGTACTTC | CASSLAGNIGYEQYF
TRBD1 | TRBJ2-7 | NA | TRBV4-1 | TGCGCCAGCAGCCAAGATAGAACAGGGACAGGGGACTACGAGCAGTACTTC | CASSQDRTGTGDYEQYF
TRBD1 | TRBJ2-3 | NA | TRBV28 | TGTGCCAGCAGCCTCGGGACAGGGAGGCGGACAGATACGCAGTATTTT | CASSLGTGRRTDTQYF
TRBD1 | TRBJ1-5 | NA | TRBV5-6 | TGTGCCAGCAGCTTAACAGGGGGTGATCAGCCCCAGCATTTT | CASSLTGGDQPQHF
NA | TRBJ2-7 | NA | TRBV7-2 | TGTGCCAGCAGCTTAGCTAGTGGCGCCGGCGAGCAGTACTTC | CASSLASGAGEQYF
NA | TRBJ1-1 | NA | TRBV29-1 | TGCAGCGTTGAGCGTCAGATGGGGGCCACTGAAGCTTTCTTT | CSVERQMGATEAFF
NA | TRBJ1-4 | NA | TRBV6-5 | TGTGCCAGCAGGACAGGAGGGGCTGGGGAAAAACTGTTTTTT | CASRTGGAGEKLFF
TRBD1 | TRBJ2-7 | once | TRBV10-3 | TGTGCCACCCTTCCCGGGACAGGGGGCATCGAGCAGTACTTC | CATLPGTGGIEQYF